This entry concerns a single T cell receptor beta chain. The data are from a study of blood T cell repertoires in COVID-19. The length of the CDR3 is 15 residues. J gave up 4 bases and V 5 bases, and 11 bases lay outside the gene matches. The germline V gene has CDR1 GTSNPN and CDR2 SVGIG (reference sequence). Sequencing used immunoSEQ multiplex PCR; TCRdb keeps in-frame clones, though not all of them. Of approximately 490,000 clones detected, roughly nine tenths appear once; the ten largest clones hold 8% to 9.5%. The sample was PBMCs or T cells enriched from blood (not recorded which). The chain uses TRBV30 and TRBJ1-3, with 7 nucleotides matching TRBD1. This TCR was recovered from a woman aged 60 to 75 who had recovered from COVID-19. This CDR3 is CAWGKYTGEGNTIYF. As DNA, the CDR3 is TGTGCCTGGGGCAAGTATACAGGGGAAGGAAACACCATATATTTT.